The 13 T cell receptor beta chains below come from one sample, sequenced in a study of cytomegalovirus exposure and HLA in healthy donors. Researchers ran the PCR with 60 Vbeta and 13 Jbeta primers. Profiling relied on immunoSEQ multiplex PCR, and the TCRdb table lists in-frame clones only, not all of them. The data show tens of thousands of clones, with roughly 71% seen just once and 20% to 25% held by the top ten. The sequenced sample was PBMCs. The receptor source for this set is a man between 45 and 60 years old in good health and CMV-seropositive.

The chain couples TRBV29-1 to TRBJ2-5; 7 bases are a match to TRBD1. The germline V gene has CDR1 SQVTM and CDR2 ANQGSEA. After removal of 2 bases from V and 5 bases from J, the junction contained 5 bases not matched to a gene. This CDR3 contains 13 residues. The CDR3 loop reads CSVEMDRRETQYF. For the CDR3, the DNA is TGCAGCGTTGAAATGGACAGGCGGGAGACCCAGTACTTC.

The chain employs TRBV18 and TRBJ2-1, with D tentatively TRBD1 (5 bases). Germline V gene data show CDR1 as KGHSH and CDR2 as LQKENI. V was cut by 2 bases and J by 7 bases, with 6 bases left in between. The CDR3 has 12 residues. The CDR3 spells CASSPAGNEQFF. The CDR3 DNA is TGTGCCAGCTCACCAGCAGGGAATGAGCAGTTCTTC.

The gene calls are TRBV4-1 and TRBJ2-1; the D gene is possibly TRBD2 (6 bases). Trimming removed 2 bases at V and 6 bases at J, with 17 bases between. Germline CDR1 is MGHRA and CDR2 is YSYEKL. The CDR3 loop spans 16 amino acids. The CDR3 sequence: CASSQPGSRAPNEQFF. The CDR3 coding sequence is TGCGCCAGCAGCCAACCCGGGAGTAGGGCCCCCAATGAGCAGTTCTTC.

V gene TRBV9 combines with J gene TRBJ1-2; TRBD1 might be the D (5 bases). Per germline, CDR1 SGDLS and CDR2 YYNGEE. This CDR3 contains 13 residues. Trimming cost V 3 bases and J 4 bases, with 10 bases left between them. This CDR3 is CASSDSGGYGYTF. CDR3 sequence (DNA): TGTGCCAGCAGCGACAGCGGGGGCTATGGCTACACCTTC. The whole variable domain, filled in from reference TRBV9 and TRBJ1-2, reads DSGVTQTPKHLITATGQRVTLRCSPRSGDLSVYWYQQSLDQGLQFLIQYYNGEERAKGNILERFSAQQFPDLHSELNLSSLELGDSALYFCASSDSGGYGYTFGSGTRLTVV.

The rearrangement joins TRBV7-3 to TRBJ2-5, with D possibly TRBD2 on 7 matching bases. Germline-derived CDR1 and CDR2 are SGHTA and FQGTGA. The length of the CDR3 is 16 residues. The V and J ends lost 3 bases and 4 bases respectively, with 18 bases between them. CDR3 DNA sequence: TGTGCCAGCAGCTTCCAGACTAGGGGGGGTGGAGAGACCCAGTACTTC. Its protein product is CASSFQTRGGGETQYF.

The chain combines TRBV7-9 with TRBJ2-5; unclear D gene. Germline CDR1 SEHNR, CDR2 FQNEAQ (reference sequence). This CDR3 region has 15 residues. Trimming cost V 1 base and J 5 bases, with 14 bases left between them. CDR3 sequence: CASSLELTVKETQYF. Here the CDR3 DNA reads TGTGCCAGCAGCTTAGAACTTACAGTCAAGGAGACCCAGTACTTC.

This clone has only one observation. The gene calls are TRBV27 and TRBJ2-2; TRBD1 matches 8 bases. Germline V CDR1 and CDR2: MNHEY, SMNVEV (reference sequence). J was trimmed by 5 bases and V by 5 bases; bases with no gene match: 16. This CDR3 has 18 residues. The DNA of the CDR3 is TGTGCCAGCAGTCCCCCGATGGGGACAGGAGGCGGGACCGGGGAGCTGTTTTTT. It translates to CASSPPMGTGGGTGELFF.

This clone has a single count. The chain joins TRBV2 to TRBJ2-2; a weak D match, TRBD1 (6 bases). Deletions cut 7 bases from V and 2 bases from J, with 14 bases between. Germline CDR1 and CDR2: SNHLY and FYNNEI. The CDR3 is 15 residues long. The CDR3 here is CASKAGDLNTGELFF. The CDR3 coding sequence is TGTGCCAGCAAGGCAGGGGACCTTAACACCGGGGAGCTGTTTTTT.

CDR3 in amino acids: CAPTRGRERTQETQYF. The CDR3 DNA reads TGCGCCCCGACCCGAGGGCGGGAGAGGACTCAAGAGACCCAGTACTTC. The chain uses TRBV23-1 and TRBJ2-5; 7 bases map to TRBD2. TRBV23-1 is placed among ORFs of uncertain function. This CDR3 spans 16 amino acids. The junction had 17 bases not matched to a gene; V was cut back by 11 bases and J by 2 bases.

The genes are TRBV9 and TRBJ2-7, with 12 bases that match TRBD2. Per germline, CDR1 SGDLS and CDR2 YYNGEE. Unmatched junction bases numbered 6, after V lost 3 bases and J lost 5 bases. The CDR3 runs 15 residues. CDR3 coding DNA: TGTGCCAGCAGCGCCACTAGCGGGGGGACGCACGAGCAGTACTTC. Translated, it gives CASSATSGGTHEQYF.

The chain uses TRBV9 and TRBJ1-1, with D possibly being TRBD1 (5 bases). CDR3 length: 15 amino acids. The germline gives CDR1 SGDLS, CDR2 YYNGEE. V was trimmed by 1 base and J by 4 bases, leaving 14 bases between them. In DNA form, the CDR3 reads TGTGCCAGCAGCGTATTCGGGGGGGTTGGCACTGAAGCTTTCTTT. Protein product: CASSVFGGVGTEAFF.

This clone was seen a few times. This chain joins TRBV6-1 and TRBJ2-7; D might be TRBD1 (7 bases). The CDR3 is 13 residues long. The V end lost 5 bases, the J end lost 6 bases, and 14 bases lay between the germline ends. Germline CDR1 and CDR2: MNHNS and SASEGT. The CDR3 bases are TGTGCCAGCAGTTCCCGACAGGGACTCGAGCAGTACTTC. Residues: CASSSRQGLEQYF.

This clone was observed a handful of times. The chain joins TRBV27 to TRBJ1-2; no reliable D call. CDR1 is MNHEY and CDR2 is SMNVEV in the germline V gene (reference sequence). Trimming took off 3 bases at V and 2 bases at J, with 13 bases between the two ends. CDR3 length: 15 residues. The DNA of the CDR3 is TGTGCCAGCAGTTTGGTACACAGACCGAACTATGGCTACACCTTC. Protein product: CASSLVHRPNYGYTF.